What follows describes a single TCR beta chain. Its antigen is not yet known. The record has no base qualities; no much larger clone is one base away. TCRbeta CDR3 regions were amplified from genomic DNA using the immunoSEQ Assay, a bias-controlled multiplex PCR. The study's own analysis went as follows. The number of nucleated cells in each sample was estimated from the amplification of reference gene primers within the assay. To quantify the absolute abundance of each unique TCRbeta CDR3 rearrangement, sequence reads were collapsed and filtered. For each sample, productive Simpson clonality was calculated by taking the square root of Simpson's diversity index across productive rearrangements. TCRdb re-hosts the immuneACCESS table, in-frame sequences only. Its copies lack some clones; in the studies checked, an unresolved V gene accounts for under half of them, and the cause for the rest is not known. V, J and clone size are those of that table, while D and trimming were read from the DNA. The sample table records approximately 97,000 clones; around 88% of these occur just once. The ten largest account for about 2% of the sample.

The sample is drawn from a study of blood T cell repertoires in COVID-19 (dated by TCRdb to 2019 to 2021). Background for the entire study: The collaborator samples originated in the United States, Italy and Spain and spanned the acute and convalescent phases of COVID-19. The samples were drawn from the first 160 participants of the ongoing ImmuneRACE study and from 950 to 1,500 subjects provided by 6 global collaborators. The sample metadata nearly always contained a de-identified subject ID, COVID-19 status, age in years and sex. The dataset comprised deeply sampled blood TCRbeta repertoires from subjects exposed to, actively infected with, or recovered from COVID-19. The material from the prospective study consisted of cDNA or gDNA derived from T cells, B-cell-depleted T cells, or PBMCs. Where available, HLA class I and class II types were taken from metadata supplied by the sample provider and were not determined by assay-based typing. The repertoires were made available in a free public database intended to serve as a resource for research on the immune response to SARS-CoV-2. The investigation overall reported the following: The quantity of clinical and demographic metadata differed by source and by participant and was supplied without curation.

CDR1 LGHDT and CDR2 YNNKEL were looked up in the germline V gene (reference sequence). After removal of 6 bases from V and 4 bases from J, the junction retains 5 bases not matched to a gene. The CDR3 measures 13 amino acids from cysteine to phenylalanine. The sequence is cut down to CDR3 DNA, 39 bases in frame from base 1. At one collaborating source in Seattle, patients were enrolled during active infection and were followed longitudinally through the course of disease. Each collaborating institution followed its own protocols to collect whole blood in K2EDTA tubes. For TCRbeta analysis, collaborator samples were shipped as frozen whole blood, as isolated PBMCs, or as DNA extracted from either sample type.

The sequence was obtained from a man aged 50 or older with COVID-19, enrolled during active disease. Sequenced material: peripheral blood. The chain is assembled from TRBV3-1 (or the pseudogene TRBV3-2) and TRBJ1-2; 7 bases in between match TRBD1. The DNA reads TGTGCCAGCAGGCAGCAGGGGGGCTATGGCTACACCTTC. Protein translation: CASRQQGGYGYTF.